This entry lists 6 T cell receptor beta chains sequenced from one sample in a study of spatial heterogeneity in lung cancer. MiXCR, run by TCRdb on the 5' RACE reads, gives a single entry per CDR3 protein. The table has about 26,000 distinct CDR3 sequences, roughly 13% seen once; the top ten hold roughly 24%. Time point in this sample: sample taken at primary tumor resection. The input material, whole RNA from tumor, nontumor lung or frozen PBMC, was sequenced unsorted. Sequencing was performed on PBMCs, taken at surgery. These receptors all come from a female donor with early-stage non-small cell lung cancer.

This clonotype was seen many times. DNA of the CDR3: TGTGCCAGCAGGCTTCCCCCGACTGGCGGGAGCTCCTACAATGAGCAGTTCTTC. Protein sequence: CASRLPPTGGSSYNEQFF. The chain joins TRBV7-9 to TRBJ2-1, with 7 bases that match TRBD2. Unmatched junction bases numbered 14, after V lost 6 bases and J lost 0 bases. CDR1 and CDR2 (germline): SEHNR, FQNEAQ (reference sequence). CDR3 size: 18 residues.

This clonotype showed up many times. The chain recombines TRBV10-2 with TRBJ1-2; TRBD1 is a possible D gene (6 bases). CDR1 is WSHSY, CDR2 SAAADI, per germline. This CDR3 is built from 14 residues. Trimming removed 4 bases at V and 4 bases at J, with 13 bases between. The CDR3 DNA follows: TGCGCCAGCAGTGCGTCAGGGGAACGCTATGGCTACACCTTC. Translated: CASSASGERYGYTF.

V gene TRBV19 combines with J gene TRBJ2-7, with 8 bases matching TRBD1. Germline lookup yields CDR1 LNHDA and CDR2 SQIVND (reference sequence). The CDR3 contains 15 residues. With 6 bases clipped from V and 0 bases from J, the junction kept 7 bases outside the gene matches. The CDR3 DNA reads TGTGCCAGTAGGCCCACGGACAGGGCCTCCTACGAGCAGTACTTC. This sequence encodes CASRPTDRASYEQYF.

This clonotype was recorded many times. This chain joins TRBV6-6 and TRBJ1-3; 7 nucleotides align to TRBD1. CDR1 and CDR2 from the germline V gene are MNHNY and SVGAGI (reference sequence). The V segment lost 2 bases and the J segment 2 bases; nucleotides outside the gene matches: 9. There are 17 residues in the CDR3. In DNA, the CDR3 is TGTGCCAGCAGTTACCGGGGACAGAGCTTGACTGGAAACACCATATATTTT. This gives the protein CASSYRGQSLTGNTIYF.

This clonotype was observed many times. The chain recombines TRBV29-1 with TRBJ1-2; TRBD1 might be the D (5 bases). CDR3 length equals 14 residues. V shed 1 base and J shed 7 bases, with 16 bases lying between them. In germline, CDR1 is SQVTM, CDR2 ANQGSEA. For the CDR3, the DNA is TGCAGCGTTGAAGGTCCCCGGGGCAGGAGTGGCTACACCTTC. Its translation: CSVEGPRGRSGYTF.

This clonotype is medium-sized within its sample. The J gene is TRBJ2-3, the V gene TRBV9, with D possibly being TRBD2 (6 bases). Germline CDR1 reads SGDLS; CDR2 reads YYNGEE. Trimming removed 5 bases at V and 2 bases at J, with 12 bases between. CDR3 length: 14 amino acids. The CDR3 bases are TGTGCCAGCAGTCGTTGGGGGGACACAGATACGCAGTATTTT. Its protein product is CASSRWGDTDTQYF.